This T cell receptor (beta chain) stems from a study of a mutant IDH1 vaccine in newly diagnosed glioma. Study context: Most patients had received both radiotherapy and temozolomide, the prior options being radiotherapy, temozolomide, or both. Notes on the study in general: The study observed vaccine-induced immune responses in 85% to 95% of patients. Any relationship between pseudoprogression and changes in top peripheral T cell clonotypes seemed absent.

The V gene lost 1 base and the J gene lost 2 bases, with 11 bases spanning the gap. CDR3 length equals 15 residues. Germline V gene data show CDR1 as SGHRS and CDR2 as YFSETQ. Time point in this sample: baseline, week 1 (first vaccination visit). As for treatment: pre-vaccination baseline after standard-of-care therapy. Each tumor in the donors was a new WHO grade 3 or 4 astrocytoma, IDH1-mutant and ATRX-lost. Clones were read by immunoSEQ multiplex PCR, and TCRdb kept only the in-frame ones, dropping some. The repertoire has approximately 100,000 clones, about 90% of them found once; the top ten carry roughly 0.61%. Details on this clone: The antigen is not known.

The source is a woman between 45 and 60 years old with glioma. The chain employs TRBV5-1 and TRBJ2-3, with a tentative D call TRBD2 (6 bases). This specimen was PBMCs, taken from a glioma patient treated with radiotherapy, temozolomide or both. In DNA form, the CDR3 reads TGCGCCAGCAGCTTGCTAGCGATACCCACAGATACGCAGTATTTT. It encodes CASSLLAIPTDTQYF.